This T cell receptor beta chain was sequenced for a study of cytomegalovirus exposure and HLA in healthy donors. Notes on the study in general: Looking again later, the authors saw that most CMV-associated TCR beta chains seemed HLA-restricted. The study had only CMV serostatus as immune exposure information.

Of note for this clone: Its antigen is currently unknown.

Per the germline V gene, CDR1 is SGHTA and CDR2 is FQGNSA. CDR3 length equals 14 residues. The germline V and J ends were trimmed by 5 bases and 10 bases, with 15 bases remaining between them. The primer mix had 60 Vbeta and 13 Jbeta primers. Here immunoSEQ multiplex PCR was the method, and the copy in TCRdb shows in-frame clones only, minus some. The sample has approximately 150,000 clones, about 71% seen once. The clonotype was recovered from a man in his fifties or sixties in good health and CMV-seronegative. Material: PBMCs. This chain links TRBV7-2 with TRBJ1-6; D is possibly TRBD1 (5 bases). CDR3 bases: TGTGCCAGCAGCCCACTGGGACTGGGATCACCCCTCCACTTT. The encoded protein is CASSPLGLGSPLHF.